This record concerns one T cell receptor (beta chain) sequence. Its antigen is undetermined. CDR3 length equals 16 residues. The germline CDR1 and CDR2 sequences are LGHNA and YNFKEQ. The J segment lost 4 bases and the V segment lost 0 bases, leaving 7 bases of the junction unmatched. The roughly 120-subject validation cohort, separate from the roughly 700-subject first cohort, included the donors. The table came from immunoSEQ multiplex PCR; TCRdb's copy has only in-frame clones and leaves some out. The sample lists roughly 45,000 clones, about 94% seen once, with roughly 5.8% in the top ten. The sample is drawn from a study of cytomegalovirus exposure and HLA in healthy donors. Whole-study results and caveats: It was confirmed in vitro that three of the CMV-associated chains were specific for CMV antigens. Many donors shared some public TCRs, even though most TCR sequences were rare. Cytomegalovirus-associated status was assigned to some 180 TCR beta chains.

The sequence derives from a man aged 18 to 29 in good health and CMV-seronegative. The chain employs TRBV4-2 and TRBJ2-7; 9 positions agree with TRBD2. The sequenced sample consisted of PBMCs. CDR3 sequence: CASSQDKGSGGYEQYF. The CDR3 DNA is TGTGCCAGCAGCCAAGATAAAGGTAGCGGGGGTTACGAGCAGTACTTC.